The clone carrying this T cell receptor (beta chain) appeared many times. The antigen is undetermined. Trimming left V 5 bases short and J 2 bases short, with 12 bases between. The CDR3 sequence is 14 residues long. CDR1 and CDR2 from the germline V gene are SGHVS and FQNEAQ. The data belong to a study of T cell repertoires in cytomegalovirus infection. As for the study in general: CMV epitopes used comprised recently identified HLA-C-restricted ones and well-studied HLA-B-restricted ones. Signatures in public TCR beta sequences pointed to both CMV infection and matching HLA type. Findings of the study overall: The ex vivo response showed dominance by HLA-C-restricted CMV-specific TCR beta clonotypes.

TCRdb called the reads again in MiXCR, with one record for every CDR3 protein. Found here are about half a million distinct CDR3 sequences, 30% to 40% of them singletons; the top ten hold roughly a sixth. The receptor's source is a human donor in good health (CMV status not recorded). Some clones in this sample may be carry-over from other donors' samples. This chain links TRBV7-8 with TRBJ2-5; D not resolved. The source material was cultured PBMCs, sampled from culture after CMV antigen stimulation. CDR3 nucleotides: TGTGCCAGCAGCAGACGGACCAAGCAAGAGACCCAGTACTTC. The encoded protein is CASSRRTKQETQYF.